Below, one T cell receptor beta chain is given with its context. Its antigen is unknown. This CDR3 is built from 15 residues. CDR1 and CDR2 from the germline V gene are MNHEY and SVGAGI. V was trimmed by 8 bases and J by 7 bases, leaving 21 bases between them. This entry comes from a study of Ad26.COV2.S vaccination and SARS-CoV-2 variants. Study findings and constraints: Substantial post-vaccination breadth of spike-specific CD8+ and CD4+ T cell responses was reported.

Treatment in this sample: 19 received Ad26.COV2.S at low or high dose, single or two shots; 5 received placebo; per-sample allocation not given. Each sample was drawn 63 days after the first injection (of vaccine or placebo). It was an adult aged 18-55 years in Boston who was the donor. Ad26 vector vaccine expressed Wuhan-strain SARS-CoV-2 spike. TCRdb's copy holds only in-frame clones and misses some; the assay was immunoSEQ multiplex PCR. Of over 400,000 clones listed, 89% are singletons. The specimen was peripheral blood, collected in a trial of Ad26.COV2.S vaccine versus placebo. The clonotype was recovered from a person aged 18-65 years who received the Ad26.COV2.S COVID-19 vaccine or a placebo. The V call is TRBV6-5, the J call TRBJ1-5; possible D gene TRBD1, 6 bases. The CDR3 bases are TGTGCCAGCCTCCCGAGCGGGATACAGGGACAGCCCCAGCATTTT. This sequence encodes CASLPSGIQGQPQHF.